This paragraph reports one T cell receptor (beta chain). Its antigen is undetermined. Primers used in a second PCR of about 7 to 11 cycles were a sample-barcoded 5' primer and a J-beta primer mix. Samples each returned at least 3 million CDR3-containing paired-end reads. One entry per CDR3 protein results from TCRdb running MiXCR on the 5' RACE reads. The table has around 940,000 distinct CDR3 sequences, 51% seen once. The sample originates from a study of blood T cells in healthy people across ages. Study-wide points: Researchers said unsorted PBMCs prevented a conclusive naive versus antigen-experienced comparison. The diversity estimates, figures obtained from one million T cells, were considered underestimates.

The length of the CDR3 is 15 residues. Germline V gene data show CDR1 as SGHDN and CDR2 as FVKESK. V lost 0 bases, J lost 7 bases, and 14 bases lay in between. The receptor was derived from a woman aged 55-69 years in good health. The J gene is TRBJ2-3, the V gene TRBV14; D not resolved. The sequenced material came from blood. The CDR3 nucleotides read TGTGCCAGCAGCCAAGAAGTCGGCCGAGCGAATACGCAGTATTTT. It codes for CASSQEVGRANTQYF.